What follows is one TCR beta chain and its context. The CDR3 sequence is 15 residues long. Losses at the gene ends were 5 bases for V and 0 bases for J; bases not matched to a gene: 6. Per germline, CDR1 LNHDA and CDR2 SQIVND (reference sequence). The sample comes from a study of cytomegalovirus exposure and HLA in healthy donors. This PCR relied on a set of 60 Vbeta primers and 13 Jbeta primers. TCRdb keeps only in-frame clones here, not all; method: immunoSEQ multiplex PCR. The sample records 150,000 to 200,000 clones, over 80% being singletons. The source of this sequence is a woman aged 18-29 years in good health and CMV-seronegative. The V gene is TRBV19, the J gene TRBJ1-1; 7 bases map to TRBD1. Sequencing was carried out using PBMCs. The CDR3 protein is CASSVRTGMNTEAFF. The CDR3 coding sequence is TGTGCCAGTAGTGTCAGGACAGGCATGAACACTGAAGCTTTCTTT.